Listed here is a single T cell receptor (beta chain). This specimen belongs to a study of sequential checkpoint blockade in melanoma. The wider study: Arm A got nivolumab then ipilimumab; arm B the reverse, 1:1.

Profiling relied on immunoSEQ multiplex PCR, and the TCRdb table lists in-frame clones only, not all of them. This table has about 8,400 clones, around 90% appearing once. As for treatment: randomized to nivolumab then ipilimumab (arm A) or the reverse (arm B). Germline CDR1 reads LGHNA; CDR2 reads YSLEER. This CDR3 comprises 19 residues. With V trimmed by 0 bases and J by 4 bases, 12 bases remained unmatched. The rearrangement links TRBV4-3 to TRBJ2-2; 9 bases match TRBD2. The sequencing used CD8+ T cells sorted from blood (inferred from file names), collected from a patient given nivolumab and ipilimumab in sequence. This receptor was obtained from a human donor with melanoma. In nucleotides, the CDR3 is TGCGCCAGCAGCCAAGAGGCTAGCGGGACCCGGAGGGGCACCGGGGAGCTGTTTTTT. This codes for CASSQEASGTRRGTGELFF.